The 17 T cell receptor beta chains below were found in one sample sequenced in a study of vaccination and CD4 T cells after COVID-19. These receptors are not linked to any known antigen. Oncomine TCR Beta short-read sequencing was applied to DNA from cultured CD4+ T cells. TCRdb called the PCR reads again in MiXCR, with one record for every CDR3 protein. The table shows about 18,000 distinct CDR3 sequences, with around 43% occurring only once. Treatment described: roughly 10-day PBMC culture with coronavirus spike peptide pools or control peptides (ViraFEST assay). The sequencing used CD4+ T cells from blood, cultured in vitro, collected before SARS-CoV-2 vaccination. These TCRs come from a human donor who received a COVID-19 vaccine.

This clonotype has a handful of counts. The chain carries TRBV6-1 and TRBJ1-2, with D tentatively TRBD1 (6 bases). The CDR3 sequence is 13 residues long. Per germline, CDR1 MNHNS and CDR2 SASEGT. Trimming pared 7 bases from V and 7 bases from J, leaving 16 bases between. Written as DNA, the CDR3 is TGTGCCAGCAACACAGGGCCTCTGGGTGGCTACACCTTC. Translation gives CASNTGPLGGYTF.

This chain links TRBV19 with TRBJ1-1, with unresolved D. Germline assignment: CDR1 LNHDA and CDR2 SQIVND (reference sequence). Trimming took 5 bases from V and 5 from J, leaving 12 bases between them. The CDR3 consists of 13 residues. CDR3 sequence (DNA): TGTGCCAGTAGTGCCCCGTGGTCTACTGAAGCTTTCTTT. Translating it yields CASSAPWSTEAFF.

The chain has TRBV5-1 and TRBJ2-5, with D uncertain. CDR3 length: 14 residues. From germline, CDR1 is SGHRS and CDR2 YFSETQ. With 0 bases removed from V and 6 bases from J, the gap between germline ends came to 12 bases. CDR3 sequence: CASSLDPVTKTQYF. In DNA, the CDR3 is TGCGCCAGCAGCTTGGATCCGGTAACCAAGACCCAGTACTTC.

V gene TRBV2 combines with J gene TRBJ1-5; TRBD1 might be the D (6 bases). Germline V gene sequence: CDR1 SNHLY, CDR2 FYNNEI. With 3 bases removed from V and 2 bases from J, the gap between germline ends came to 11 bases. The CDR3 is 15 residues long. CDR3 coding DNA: TGTGCCAGCAGTGACAGGGGCAGGGGCAATCAGCCCCAGCATTTT. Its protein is CASSDRGRGNQPQHF. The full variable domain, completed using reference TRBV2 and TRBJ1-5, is EPEVTQTPSHQVTQMGQEVILRCVPISNHLYFYWYRQILGQKVEFLVSFYNNEISEKSEIFDDQFSVERPDGSNFTLKIRSTKLEDSAMYFCASSDRGRGNQPQHFGDGTRLSIL.

The CDR3 spells CASSLLLAGSKETQYF. The CDR3, as DNA: TGCGCCAGCAGCTTGCTACTAGCGGGGAGTAAGGAGACCCAGTACTTC. The chain recombines TRBV5-1 with TRBJ2-5; TRBD2 matches at 10 bases. The CDR3 runs 16 residues. Germline values: CDR1 SGHRS, CDR2 YFSETQ. J gave up 5 bases and V 1 base, and 8 bases lay outside the gene matches.

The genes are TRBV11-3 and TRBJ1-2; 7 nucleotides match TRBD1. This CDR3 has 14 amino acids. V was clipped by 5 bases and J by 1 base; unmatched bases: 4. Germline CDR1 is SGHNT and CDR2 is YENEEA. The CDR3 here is CASSPGQFNYGYTF. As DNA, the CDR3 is TGTGCCAGCAGCCCGGGACAGTTTAACTATGGCTACACCTTC.

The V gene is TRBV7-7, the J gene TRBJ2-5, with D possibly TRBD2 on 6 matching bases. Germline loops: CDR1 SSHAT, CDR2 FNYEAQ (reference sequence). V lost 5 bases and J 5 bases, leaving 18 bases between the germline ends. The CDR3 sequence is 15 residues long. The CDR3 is CASSAGGAGAETQYF. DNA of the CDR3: TGTGCCAGCAGCGCCGGGGGAGCGGGTGCGGAGACCCAGTACTTC.

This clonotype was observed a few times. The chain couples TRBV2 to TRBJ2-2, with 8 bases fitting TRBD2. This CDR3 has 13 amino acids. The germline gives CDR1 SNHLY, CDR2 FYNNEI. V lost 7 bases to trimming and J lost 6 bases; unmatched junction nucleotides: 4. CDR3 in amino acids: CASKDGRAGELFF. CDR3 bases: TGTGCCAGCAAGGACGGGAGGGCCGGGGAGCTGTTTTTT.

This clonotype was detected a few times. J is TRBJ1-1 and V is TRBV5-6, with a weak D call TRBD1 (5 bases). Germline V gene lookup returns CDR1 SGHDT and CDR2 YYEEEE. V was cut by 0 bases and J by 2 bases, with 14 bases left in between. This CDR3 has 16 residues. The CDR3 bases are TGTGCCAGCAGCTTGGTTACGGGGGGGTGCAACACTGAAGCTTTCTTT. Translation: CASSLVTGGCNTEAFF.

For the CDR3, the DNA is TGTGCCAGCAGTTGGTGGGGTATCATGGGCAATCAGCCCCAGCATTTT. Protein sequence: CASSWWGIMGNQPQHF. The chain couples TRBV6-2 or TRBV6-3 to TRBJ1-5; D gene ambiguous. The CDR3 length is 16 residues. The V end lost 4 bases, the J end lost 2 bases, and 15 bases lay between the germline ends. Per germline, CDR1 MNHEY and CDR2 SVGEGT.

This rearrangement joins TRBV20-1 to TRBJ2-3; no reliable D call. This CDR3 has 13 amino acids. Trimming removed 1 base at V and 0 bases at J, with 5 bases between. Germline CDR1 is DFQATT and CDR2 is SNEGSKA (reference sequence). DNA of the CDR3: TGCAGTGCTAGAGTACCGAGCACAGATACGCAGTATTTT. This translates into CSARVPSTDTQYF.

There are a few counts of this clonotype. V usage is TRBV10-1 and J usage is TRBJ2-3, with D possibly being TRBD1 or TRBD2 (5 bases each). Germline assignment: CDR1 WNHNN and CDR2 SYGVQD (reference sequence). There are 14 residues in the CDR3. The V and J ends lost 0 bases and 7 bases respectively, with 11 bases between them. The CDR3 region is CASSESGGTNTQYF. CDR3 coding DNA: TGCGCCAGCAGTGAGTCTGGGGGTACAAATACGCAGTATTTT.

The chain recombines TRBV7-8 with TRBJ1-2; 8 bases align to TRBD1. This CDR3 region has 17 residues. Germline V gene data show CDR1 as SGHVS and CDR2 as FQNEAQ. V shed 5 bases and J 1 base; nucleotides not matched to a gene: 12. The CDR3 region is CASSEDRAKRLNYGYTF. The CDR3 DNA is TGTGCCAGCAGCGAGGACAGGGCTAAACGCCTTAACTATGGCTACACCTTC.

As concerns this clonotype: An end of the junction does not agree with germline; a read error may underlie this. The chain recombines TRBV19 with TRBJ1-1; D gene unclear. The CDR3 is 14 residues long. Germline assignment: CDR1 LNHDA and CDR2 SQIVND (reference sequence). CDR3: CATHPPRGGTEALF. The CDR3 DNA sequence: TGTGCCACTCACCCCCCGCGGGGTGGCACTGAAGCTCTCTTT. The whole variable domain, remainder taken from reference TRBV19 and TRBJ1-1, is DGGITQSPKYLFRKEGQNVTLSCEQNLNHDAMYWYRQDPGQGLRLIYYSQIVNDFQKGDIAEGYSVSREKKESFPLTVTSAQKNPTAFYLCATHPPRGGTEALFGQGTRLTVV.

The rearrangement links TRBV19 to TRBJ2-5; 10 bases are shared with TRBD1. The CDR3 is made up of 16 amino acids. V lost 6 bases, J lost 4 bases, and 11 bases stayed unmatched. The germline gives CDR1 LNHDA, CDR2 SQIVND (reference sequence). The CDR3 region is CASSWTGGSTAETQYF. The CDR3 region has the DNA TGTGCCAGTAGCTGGACAGGGGGTTCCACGGCAGAGACCCAGTACTTC.

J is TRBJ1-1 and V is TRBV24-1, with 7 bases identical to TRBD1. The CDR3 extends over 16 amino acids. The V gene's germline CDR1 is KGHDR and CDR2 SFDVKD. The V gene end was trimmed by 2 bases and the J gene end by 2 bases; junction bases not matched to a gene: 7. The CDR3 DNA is TGTGCCACCAGTGATTCGAAAGACAGGGTCAACACTGAAGCTTTCTTT. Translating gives CATSDSKDRVNTEAFF.

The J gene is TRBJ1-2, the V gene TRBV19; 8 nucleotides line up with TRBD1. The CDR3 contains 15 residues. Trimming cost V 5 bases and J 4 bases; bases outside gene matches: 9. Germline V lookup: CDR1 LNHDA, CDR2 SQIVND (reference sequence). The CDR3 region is CASSPLGQGTYGYTF. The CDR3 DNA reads TGTGCCAGTAGTCCTCTCGGACAGGGAACCTATGGCTACACCTTC.